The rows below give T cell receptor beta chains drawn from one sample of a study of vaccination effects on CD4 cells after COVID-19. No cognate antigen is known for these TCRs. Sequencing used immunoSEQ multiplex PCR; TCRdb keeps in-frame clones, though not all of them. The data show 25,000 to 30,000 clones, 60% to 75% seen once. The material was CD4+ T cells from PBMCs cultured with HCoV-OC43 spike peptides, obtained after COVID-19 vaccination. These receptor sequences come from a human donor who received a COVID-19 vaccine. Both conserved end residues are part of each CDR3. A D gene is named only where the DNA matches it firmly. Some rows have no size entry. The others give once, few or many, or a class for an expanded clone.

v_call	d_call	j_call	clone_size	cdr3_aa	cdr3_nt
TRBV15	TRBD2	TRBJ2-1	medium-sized	CATSRPASGKGNEQFF	TGTGCCACCAGCAGACCGGCCAGCGGGAAGGGCAATGAGCAGTTCTTC
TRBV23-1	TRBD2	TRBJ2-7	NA	CASSQRHGGGKRTYEQYF	TGCGCCAGCAGTCAGCGCCATGGGGGGGGTAAGCGGACCTACGAGCAGTACTTC
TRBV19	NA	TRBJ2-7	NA	CASSISAGTPYEQYF	TGTGCCAGTAGTATATCAGCAGGGACCCCCTACGAGCAGTACTTC
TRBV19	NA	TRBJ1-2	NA	CASSSILGARGYTF	TGTGCCAGTAGTAGTATCCTCGGGGCCCGAGGCTACACCTTC
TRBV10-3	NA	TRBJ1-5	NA	CAISESATHSNQPQHF	TGTGCCATCAGTGAGTCAGCGACCCATAGCAATCAGCCCCAGCATTTT
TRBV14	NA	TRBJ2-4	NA	CASGSGGNIQYF	TGTGCCAGCGGATCCGGCGGAAACATTCAGTACTTC
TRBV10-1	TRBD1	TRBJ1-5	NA	CASGDRGGQPQHF	TGCGCCAGCGGGGACAGGGGCGGTCAGCCCCAGCATTTT
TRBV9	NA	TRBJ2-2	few	CASSPGTFGGELFF	TGTGCCAGCAGCCCCGGGACATTTGGCGGGGAGCTGTTTTTT
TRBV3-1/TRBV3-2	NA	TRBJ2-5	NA	CASSQGQIQETQYF	TGTGCCAGCAGCCAAGGACAAATCCAAGAGACCCAGTACTTC
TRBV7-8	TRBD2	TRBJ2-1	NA	CASSLEGTTYNEQFF	TGTGCCAGCAGCTTAGAGGGGACTACATACAATGAGCAGTTCTTC
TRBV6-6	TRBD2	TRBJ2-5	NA	CASSGGTSGPRPYF	TGTGCCAGCAGCGGCGGGACTAGCGGCCCTCGACCGTACTTC
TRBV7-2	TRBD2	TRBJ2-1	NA	CASSLASGGAGVEQFF	TGTGCCAGCAGCTTAGCTAGCGGGGGGGCCGGGGTTGAGCAGTTCTTC